This TCR beta chain is drawn from a study of blood T cell repertoires in COVID-19. Enrolled during active infection, Seattle patients were then followed longitudinally. The CDR3 sequence is 18 residues long. The germline V gene has CDR1 MNHEY and CDR2 SMNVEV (reference sequence). The V end lost 2 bases, the J end lost 0 bases, and 20 bases lay between the germline ends. The assay was immunoSEQ multiplex PCR, and TCRdb's table has in-frame clones only and misses some. The sample shows 300,000 to 400,000 clones, about 90% of them seen only once. The chain has TRBV27 and TRBJ2-7; D might be TRBD1 (5 bases). Sequenced material: peripheral blood. This clonotype originated in a woman aged 25 to 39 with COVID-19, enrolled during active disease. DNA for the CDR3: TGTGCCAGCAGTTTACGGGCGGTTTACAGGCCCAGCTCCTACGAGCAGTACTTC. It is translated as CASSLRAVYRPSSYEQYF.